This T cell receptor beta chain was found in a study of blood T cell repertoires in COVID-19. For the study at large: Acute and convalescent COVID-19 specimens originated in the United States, Italy and Spain.

The CDR3 runs to 15 residues. J lost 4 bases, V lost 4 bases, and 6 bases had no gene match. Germline CDR1 and CDR2: LGHDT and YNNKEL (reference sequence). This clone counts as medium-sized (0.01 to 0.1%). Only in-frame clones appear in the TCRdb table, and some are missing; sequencing was by immunoSEQ multiplex PCR. The sample contains under 90,000 clones, roughly 89% of which appear only once. The chain recombines TRBV3-1 (or the pseudogene TRBV3-2) with TRBJ2-3; TRBD2 aligns across 9 bases. The sample taken for sequencing was peripheral blood. This receptor was taken from a man aged 60 to 69 with acute or convalescent COVID-19. The CDR3 reads CASSPSGGPADTQYF. For the CDR3, the DNA is TGTGCCAGCAGCCCAAGCGGGGGGCCTGCAGATACGCAGTATTTT.